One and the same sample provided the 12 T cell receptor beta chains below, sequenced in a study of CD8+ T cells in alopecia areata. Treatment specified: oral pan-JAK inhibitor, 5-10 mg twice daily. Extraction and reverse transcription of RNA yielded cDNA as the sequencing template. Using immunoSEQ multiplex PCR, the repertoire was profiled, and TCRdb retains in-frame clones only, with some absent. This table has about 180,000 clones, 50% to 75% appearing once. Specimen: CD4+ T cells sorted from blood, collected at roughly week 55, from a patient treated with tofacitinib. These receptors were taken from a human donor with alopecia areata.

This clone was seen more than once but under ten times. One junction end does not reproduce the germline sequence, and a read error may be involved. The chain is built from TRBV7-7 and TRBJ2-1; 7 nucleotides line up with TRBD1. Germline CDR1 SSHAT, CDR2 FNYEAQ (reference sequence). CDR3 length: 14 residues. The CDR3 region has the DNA TGTGCTAGCAGCTTAGCAGGGGGTAACAATGAGCAGTTCTTC. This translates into CASSLAGGNNEQFF.

This chain's CDR3 is CASSPLTGYEQYF. In nucleotides, the CDR3 is TGTGCCAGCAGCCCTTTAACAGGGTACGAGCAGTACTTC. V gene TRBV7-2 combines with J gene TRBJ2-7; D is perhaps TRBD1 (6 bases). The germline gives CDR1 SGHTA, CDR2 FQGNSA. The CDR3 totals 13 residues. Trimming stripped 5 bases from V and 4 bases from J, with 12 bases between.

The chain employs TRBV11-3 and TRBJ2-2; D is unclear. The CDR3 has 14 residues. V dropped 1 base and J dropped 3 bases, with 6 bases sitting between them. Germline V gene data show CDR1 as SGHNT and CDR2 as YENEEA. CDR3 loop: CASSLGRDTGELFF. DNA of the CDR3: TGTGCCAGCAGCTTAGGTCGGGACACCGGGGAGCTGTTTTTT.

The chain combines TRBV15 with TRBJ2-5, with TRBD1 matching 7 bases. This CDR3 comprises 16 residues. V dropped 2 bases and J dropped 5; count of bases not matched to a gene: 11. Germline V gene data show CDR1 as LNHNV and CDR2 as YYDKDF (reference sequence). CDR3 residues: CATSRTPGQRGETQYF. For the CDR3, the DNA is TGTGCCACCAGCAGAACGCCGGGACAGCGTGGCGAGACCCAGTACTTC.

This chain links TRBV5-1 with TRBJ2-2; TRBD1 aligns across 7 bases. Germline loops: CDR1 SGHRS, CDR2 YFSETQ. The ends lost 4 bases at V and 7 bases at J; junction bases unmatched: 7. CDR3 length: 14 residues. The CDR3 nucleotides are TGCGCCAGCAGCCTTAGACAGGGCCGCGGGGAGCTGTTTTTT. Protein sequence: CASSLRQGRGELFF.

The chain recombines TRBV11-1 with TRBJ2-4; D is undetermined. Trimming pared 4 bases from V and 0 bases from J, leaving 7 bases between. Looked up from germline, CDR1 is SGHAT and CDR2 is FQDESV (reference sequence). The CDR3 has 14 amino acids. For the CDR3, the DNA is TGTGCCAGCAGCTCAGTGATAGCCAAAAACATTCAGTACTTC. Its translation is CASSSVIAKNIQYF.

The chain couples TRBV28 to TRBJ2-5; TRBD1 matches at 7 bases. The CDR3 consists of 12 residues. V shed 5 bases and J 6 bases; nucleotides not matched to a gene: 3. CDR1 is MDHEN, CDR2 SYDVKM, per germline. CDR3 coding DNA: TGTGCCAGCAGTGGACAGGCCCAGACCCAGTACTTC. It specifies CASSGQAQTQYF. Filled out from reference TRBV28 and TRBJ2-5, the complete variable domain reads DVKVTQSSRYLVKRTGEKVFLECVQDMDHENMFWYRQDPGLGLRLIYFSYDVKMKEKGDIPEGYSVSREKKERFSLILESASTNQTSMYLCASSGQAQTQYFGPGTRLLVL.

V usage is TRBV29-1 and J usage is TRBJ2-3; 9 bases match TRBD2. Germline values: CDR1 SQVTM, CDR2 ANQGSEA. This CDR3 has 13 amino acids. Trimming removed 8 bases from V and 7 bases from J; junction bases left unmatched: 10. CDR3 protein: CSFPVSGGNTQYF. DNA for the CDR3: TGCAGCTTCCCCGTTAGCGGGGGTAATACGCAGTATTTT.

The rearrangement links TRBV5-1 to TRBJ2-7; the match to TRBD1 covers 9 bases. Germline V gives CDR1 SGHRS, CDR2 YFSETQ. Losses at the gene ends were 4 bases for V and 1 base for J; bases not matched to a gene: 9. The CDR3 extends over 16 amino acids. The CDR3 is CASSPRTGTGSYEQYF. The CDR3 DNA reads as TGCGCCAGCAGCCCACGCACCGGGACAGGGTCCTACGAGCAGTACTTC. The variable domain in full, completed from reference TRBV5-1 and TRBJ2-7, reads KAGVTQTPRYLIKTRGQQVTLSCSPISGHRSVSWYQQTPGQGLQFLFEYFSETQRNKGNFPGRFSGRQFSNSRSEMNVSTLELGDSALYLCASSPRTGTGSYEQYFGPGTRLTVT.

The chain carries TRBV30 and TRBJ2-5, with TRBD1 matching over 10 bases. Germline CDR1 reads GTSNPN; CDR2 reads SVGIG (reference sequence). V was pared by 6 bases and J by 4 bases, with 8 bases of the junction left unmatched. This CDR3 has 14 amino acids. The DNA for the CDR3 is TGTGCCTGCAGCCTTGGACAGGGGGGAGAGACCCAGTACTTC. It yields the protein CACSLGQGGETQYF.

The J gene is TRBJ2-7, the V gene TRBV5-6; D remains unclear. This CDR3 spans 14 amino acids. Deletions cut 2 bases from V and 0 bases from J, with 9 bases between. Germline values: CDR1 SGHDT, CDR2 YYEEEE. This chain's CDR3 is CASSFDPSSYEQYF. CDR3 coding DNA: TGTGCCAGCAGCTTTGATCCGAGCTCCTACGAGCAGTACTTC.

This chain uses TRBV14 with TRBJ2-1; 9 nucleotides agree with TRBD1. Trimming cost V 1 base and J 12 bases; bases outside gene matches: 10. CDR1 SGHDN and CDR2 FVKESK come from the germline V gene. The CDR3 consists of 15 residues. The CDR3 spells CASSQGFDRGYGQFF. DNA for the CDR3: TGTGCCAGCAGCCAAGGGTTCGACAGGGGGTACGGGCAGTTCTTC.